This entry is about one TCR beta chain. The antigen is undetermined. This sample was taken from a study of cytomegalovirus exposure and HLA in healthy donors. Study findings and constraints: Follow-up analysis seemed to connect common viral pathogens with several of the most significant clusters identified.

Amplification used 60 Vbeta primers and 13 Jbeta primers. Data came from immunoSEQ multiplex PCR; TCRdb stores just in-frame clones and leaves some out. The sample includes more than 95,000 clones, roughly 76% of them seen just once. Trimming cost V 5 bases and J 2 bases, with 13 bases left between them. The CDR3 is 15 residues long. CDR1 is SGHTA and CDR2 is FQGTGA in the germline V gene. The clonotype was recovered from a man in his thirties or forties in good health and CMV-seropositive. The chain joins TRBV7-3 to TRBJ1-5; D perhaps matches TRBD1 (5 bases). Input material: PBMCs. DNA for the CDR3: TGTGCCAGCAGCCTCGGGGGGACGGGCAATCAGCCCCAGCATTTT. Its translation is CASSLGGTGNQPQHF.